Presented here are 5 T cell receptor beta chains from one specimen sequenced in a study of blood T cell repertoires in COVID-19 (dated by TCRdb to 2020 to 2022). The library came from the immunoSEQ multiplex PCR assay. TCRdb provides this immuneACCESS table in a form limited to in-frame rearrangements. Some clones are lacking; in checked studies, under half of them reflect an unresolved V gene, and why the rest are absent is not known. The sample includes roughly 440,000 clones, with about 91% observed a single time. In total, the top ten clones hold over 9.5% of the sample. Sequenced sample: peripheral blood. The origin of the receptors is a woman between 45 and 65 years old with COVID-19, enrolled during active disease.

The chain couples TRBV27 to TRBJ1-1; 9 bases are a match to TRBD1. The junction had 8 bases not matched to a gene; V was cut back by 9 bases and J by 0 bases. The CDR3 length is 15 residues. Per the germline V gene, CDR1 is MNHEY and CDR2 is SMNVEV (reference sequence). The CDR3 protein is CASEDRGGMNTEAFF. DNA for the CDR3: TGTGCCAGTGAGGACAGGGGAGGGATGAACACTGAAGCTTTCTTT.

This chain joins TRBV5-4 and TRBJ1-4, with D possibly being TRBD1 (5 bases). Trimming pared 2 bases from V and 8 bases from J, leaving 10 bases between. The CDR3 covers 13 residues. The V gene's germline CDR1 is SGHNT and CDR2 YYREEE (reference sequence). Written as DNA, the CDR3 is TGTGCCAGCAGCTTTGGGGGGAACGAAAAACTGTTTTTT. Translating it yields CASSFGGNEKLFF.

The chain recombines TRBV5-5 with TRBJ2-3; D is ambiguous. Germline CDR1 is SGHKS and CDR2 is YYEKEE (reference sequence). The CDR3 is made up of 15 amino acids. V was shortened by 1 base and J by 3 bases, with 12 bases between the two germline ends. The DNA of the CDR3 is TGTGCCAGCAGCTTGCAGGAAATAGAAACAGATACGCAGTATTTT. Protein: CASSLQEIETDTQYF.

This sequence joins TRBV7-9 and TRBJ2-5; D is uncertain. CDR3 length: 13 amino acids. V was clipped by 1 base and J by 5 bases, with 8 bases between them. Germline CDR1 reads SEHNR; CDR2 reads FQNEAQ (reference sequence). The CDR3 DNA is TGTGCCAGCAGCTTAGGCAGGTTTGAGACCCAGTACTTC. Translation: CASSLGRFETQYF. Full variable domain (remainder filled in from reference TRBV7-9 and TRBJ2-5): DTGVSQNPRHKITKRGQNVTFRCDPISEHNRLYWYRQTLGQGPEFLTYFQNEAQLEKSRLLSDRFSAERPKGSFSTLEIQRTEQGDSAMYLCASSLGRFETQYFGPGTRLLVL.

This clone was seen once. The chain carries TRBV9 and TRBJ1-2; no clear D gene. Trimming cost V 0 bases and J 2 bases, with 8 bases left between them. From germline, CDR1 is SGDLS and CDR2 YYNGEE. The CDR3 is made up of 14 amino acids. The CDR3, as DNA: TGTGCCAGCAGCGTAGGAGGGCAGAACTATGGCTACACCTTC. Protein sequence: CASSVGGQNYGYTF.